These 27 T cell receptor beta chains were sequenced from one sample in a study of cytomegalovirus exposure and HLA in healthy donors. PCR primers comprised 60 Vbeta and 13 Jbeta primers. Profiled with immunoSEQ multiplex PCR; TCRdb holds only in-frame clones, not every one. The clone table shows 150,000 to 250,000 clones, with the ten largest holding around 0.74%. The sequenced material came from PBMCs. The receptor set was obtained from a boy younger than 18 in good health and CMV-seronegative.

J is TRBJ1-4 and V is TRBV9; the D is unclear. The germline CDR1 and CDR2 sequences are SGDLS and YYNGEE. This CDR3 has 14 residues. The V and J ends lost 0 bases and 5 bases respectively, with 8 bases between them. The CDR3 protein is CASSVGGLNEKLFF. In DNA, the CDR3 is TGTGCCAGCAGCGTAGGTGGGCTAAATGAAAAACTGTTTTTT.

The chain carries TRBV13 and TRBJ1-3; unclear D gene. Germline V lookup: CDR1 PRHDT, CDR2 FYEKMQ (reference sequence). The length of the CDR3 is 14 residues. The V end was cut by 2 bases, the J end by 2 bases, with 7 bases between. Written as DNA, the CDR3 is TGTGCCAGCAGCTTACGGGGTACTGGAAACACCATATATTTT. Its protein is CASSLRGTGNTIYF. Drawing the rest from reference TRBV13 and TRBJ1-3, the complete variable domain is AAGVIQSPRHLIKEKRETATLKCYPIPRHDTVYWYQQGPGQDPQFLISFYEKMQSDKGSIPDRFSAQQFSDYHSELNMSSLELGDSALYFCASSLRGTGNTIYFGEGSWLTVV.

The rearrangement uses TRBV9 and TRBJ2-3, with D perhaps matching TRBD2 (6 bases). In germline, CDR1 is SGDLS, CDR2 YYNGEE. CDR3 length equals 14 residues. V was cut by 3 bases and J by 5 bases, with 13 bases left in between. The CDR3 loop reads CASSASGLRDTQYF. DNA of the CDR3: TGTGCCAGCAGCGCTAGTGGACTACGAGATACGCAGTATTTT.

The chain has TRBV7-3 and TRBJ2-3; 13 positions agree with TRBD2. The CDR3 length is 15 residues. CDR1 is SGHTA and CDR2 is FQGTGA in the germline V gene. The J segment lost 7 bases and the V segment lost 5 bases, leaving 6 bases of the junction unmatched. In nucleotides, the CDR3 is TGTGCCAGCAGCAAAACTAGCGGGGGGGCCTATACGCAGTATTTT. Translated, it gives CASSKTSGGAYTQYF.

The chain recombines TRBV6-6 with TRBJ2-7; 7 positions agree with TRBD1. V dropped 4 bases and J dropped 2; count of bases not matched to a gene: 5. The CDR3 runs 14 residues. In germline, CDR1 is MNHNY, CDR2 SVGAGI (reference sequence). The chain's CDR3 is CASSFNDRAYEQYF. Here the CDR3 DNA reads TGTGCCAGCAGTTTCAATGACAGGGCCTACGAGCAGTACTTC.

The chain uses TRBV18 and TRBJ1-5; 7 positions agree with TRBD1. This CDR3 contains 14 residues. Per the germline V gene, CDR1 is KGHSH and CDR2 is LQKENI. With V trimmed by 4 bases and J by 6 bases, 6 bases remained unmatched. The CDR3 here is CASSLRQGGQPQHF. The CDR3 DNA reads TGTGCCAGCTCACTTAGACAGGGCGGTCAGCCCCAGCATTTT.

On this clone: This sample includes further DNA sequences coding for the same CDR3. The chain couples TRBV5-6 to TRBJ1-4; no definite D call. This CDR3 spans 14 amino acids. The germline V gene has CDR1 SGHDT and CDR2 YYEEEE. V lost 0 bases and J 4 bases, leaving 7 bases between the germline ends. CDR3 coding DNA: TGTGCCAGCAGCTTGGGCGGCCTTAATGAAAAACTGTTTTTT. The encoded protein is CASSLGGLNEKLFF.

This chain uses TRBV5-1 with TRBJ1-2, with D possibly TRBD1 on 6 matching bases. Germline V gives CDR1 SGHRS, CDR2 YFSETQ. The CDR3 spans 16 residues. The V end lost 3 bases, the J end lost 6 bases, and 21 bases lay between the germline ends. CDR3 DNA sequence: TGCGCCAGCAGCTCCCTTTTCCCGTCAGGGGCGAATGGCTACACCTTC. Translation: CASSSLFPSGANGYTF.

The chain has TRBV19 and TRBJ2-3, with D maybe TRBD2 (6 bases). The CDR3 is 12 amino acids. With 6 bases removed from V and 9 bases from J, the gap between germline ends came to 13 bases. Per germline, CDR1 LNHDA and CDR2 SQIVND (reference sequence). As DNA, the CDR3 is TGTGCCAGTAGGCCCCCAAGCGGGACGCAGTATTTT. Its protein product is CASRPPSGTQYF.

The chain is built from TRBV7-6 and TRBJ2-1, with TRBD1 matching over 7 bases. CDR3 size: 15 residues. Germline V gene lookup returns CDR1 SGHVS and CDR2 FNYEAQ. The junction had 7 bases not matched to a gene; V was cut back by 1 base and J by 7 bases. The DNA for the CDR3 is TGTGCCAGCAGCTTAGTTGGGACAGAGAGGAATGAGCAGTTCTTC. It is translated as CASSLVGTERNEQFF.

This chain connects TRBV7-3 to TRBJ2-2, with 7 bases matching TRBD1. The CDR3 is 21 amino acids. Germline lookup yields CDR1 SGHTA and CDR2 FQGTGA. J gave up 0 bases and V 1 base, and 17 bases lay outside the gene matches. CDR3 sequence: CASSLIPGQSFTDANTGELFF. DNA for the CDR3: TGTGCCAGCAGCTTAATACCGGGACAGAGCTTTACTGACGCGAACACCGGGGAGCTGTTTTTT.

V is TRBV2 and J is TRBJ2-7; tentative D call: TRBD2 (6 bases). The CDR3 is 15 amino acids. The germline gives CDR1 SNHLY, CDR2 FYNNEI. Trimming shortened V by 8 bases and J by 3 bases, and 20 bases separated the two germline ends. The CDR3 loop is CASARAPGLLYEQYF. The DNA of the CDR3 is TGTGCCAGCGCCCGAGCCCCGGGACTGCTCTACGAGCAGTACTTC.

The chain uses TRBV5-6 and TRBJ1-2; D is undetermined. The CDR3 has 13 residues. CDR1 and CDR2 from the germline V gene are SGHDT and YYEEEE. Trimming removed 1 base at V and 6 bases at J, with 10 bases between. CDR3 DNA: TGTGCCAGCAGCTTGAAACTCAAAGATGGCTACACCTTC. Translated: CASSLKLKDGYTF.

This chain uses TRBV9 with TRBJ1-5; weak D call: TRBD1 (6 bases). The CDR3 contains 14 residues. Between the trimmed V and J ends, which lost 3 bases and 0 bases, there was a span of 7 bases. Looked up from germline, CDR1 is SGDLS and CDR2 is YYNGEE. CDR3 sequence: CASSGTASNQPQHF. The CDR3 region has the DNA TGTGCCAGCAGCGGGACAGCTAGCAATCAGCCCCAGCATTTT.

The CDR3 bases are TGTGCCAGCAGTTCGGGACAGTACAATCAGCCCCAGCATTTT. Translated, it gives CASSSGQYNQPQHF. The chain recombines TRBV6-5 with TRBJ1-5, with 7 bases aligning to TRBD1. J gave up 3 bases and V 4 bases, and 3 bases lay outside the gene matches. The germline V gene encodes CDR1 MNHEY and CDR2 SVGAGI. The CDR3 totals 14 residues.

The V gene is TRBV4-3, the J gene TRBJ2-7; 10 bases match TRBD2. The ends lost 1 base at V and 1 base at J; junction bases unmatched: 10. The CDR3 is 18 residues long. CDR1 is LGHNA and CDR2 is YSLEER in the germline V gene. The CDR3 DNA reads TGCGCCAGCAGCCAAGCTGCACCAGTAGCGGGGGGATCCTACGAGCAGTACTTC. Protein product: CASSQAAPVAGGSYEQYF.

The chain has TRBV7-9 and TRBJ2-5; D gene unclear. V was shortened by 5 bases and J by 9 bases, with 16 bases between the two germline ends. From germline, CDR1 is SEHNR and CDR2 FQNEAQ (reference sequence). This CDR3 spans 13 amino acids. Here the CDR3 reads CASSLGSPVAQYF. The DNA of the CDR3 is TGTGCCAGCAGCCTCGGTAGCCCAGTGGCCCAGTACTTC.

The genes are TRBV7-6 and TRBJ1-5, with no clear D. The germline gives CDR1 SGHVS, CDR2 FNYEAQ. V was trimmed by 7 bases and J by 7 bases, leaving 17 bases between them. The CDR3 has 14 amino acids. The CDR3 DNA follows: TGTGCCAGCATCAATCCGACAAGTAGGCAGCCCCAGCATTTT. Protein sequence: CASINPTSRQPQHF.

The CDR3 here is CASSSDRSYGELFF. CDR3 DNA sequence: TGTGCCAGCAGCTCCGACAGGTCTTACGGGGAGCTGTTTTTT. This chain connects TRBV5-4 to TRBJ2-2; perhaps TRBD1 as D (6 bases). Germline CDR1 is SGHNT and CDR2 is YYREEE (reference sequence). This CDR3 spans 14 amino acids. Trimming shortened V by 3 bases and J by 7 bases, and 13 bases separated the two germline ends.

The chain couples TRBV11-2 to TRBJ1-6; the match to TRBD1 covers 8 bases. J was trimmed by 2 bases and V by 4 bases; bases with no gene match: 10. This CDR3 contains 18 residues. In germline, CDR1 is SGHAT, CDR2 FQNNGV. The chain's CDR3 is CASSSTHRGATYNSPLHF. In nucleotides, the CDR3 is TGTGCCAGCAGCTCTACTCACAGGGGGGCGACCTATAATTCACCCCTCCACTTT. Drawing the rest from reference TRBV11-2 and TRBJ1-6, the complete variable domain is EAGVAQSPRYKIIEKRQSVAFWCNPISGHATLYWYQQILGQGPKLLIQFQNNGVVDDSQLPKDRFSAERLKGVDSTLKIQPAKLEDSAVYLCASSSTHRGATYNSPLHFGNGTRLTVT.

The chain joins TRBV4-3 to TRBJ2-5, with 7 bases matching TRBD2. The assigned J gene may be wrong: the sequence end matches TRBJ2-7 better. Germline CDR1 and CDR2: LGHNA and YSLEER. The length of the CDR3 is 15 residues. The CDR3 coding sequence is TGCGCCAGCAGCCAAGATCGCCTAGCGGATTACGAGCAGTACTTC. Protein product: CASSQDRLADYEQYF.

The chain couples TRBV15 to TRBJ1-3; D perhaps matches TRBD1 (6 bases). This CDR3 region has 13 residues. CDR1 and CDR2 (germline): LNHNV, YYDKDF (reference sequence). V dropped 6 bases and J dropped 4 bases, with 10 bases sitting between them. CDR3: CATRGAAGNTIYF. Written as DNA, the CDR3 is TGTGCCACCAGGGGGGCGGCGGGAAACACCATATATTTT.

This sequence joins TRBV4-1 and TRBJ1-4, with TRBD1 as a possible D gene (5 bases). The germline CDR1 and CDR2 sequences are MGHRA and YSYEKL. This CDR3 is 16 amino acids long. Trimming removed 2 bases at V and 2 bases at J, with 12 bases between. CDR3 coding DNA: TGCGCCAGCAGCCAAACCAGGGTAGAGACTAATGAAAAACTGTTTTTT. Its protein is CASSQTRVETNEKLFF.

The chain employs TRBV15 and TRBJ1-4, with 7 bases identical to TRBD1. Looked up from germline, CDR1 is LNHNV and CDR2 is YYDKDF (reference sequence). V trimming: 7 bases; J trimming: 3 bases; junction bases outside the gene matches: 14. This CDR3 has 17 amino acids. The CDR3 loop is CATKKQGSYPPNEKLFF. CDR3 coding DNA: TGTGCCACCAAGAAACAGGGGAGCTACCCACCTAATGAAAAACTGTTTTTT.

This rearrangement joins TRBV19 to TRBJ1-3; 7 nucleotides align to TRBD1. In germline, CDR1 is LNHDA, CDR2 SQIVND (reference sequence). The CDR3 runs to 16 residues. Unmatched junction bases numbered 5, after V lost 3 bases and J lost 0 bases. The CDR3 loop is CASSMGTDLSGNTIYF. In DNA form, the CDR3 reads TGTGCCAGTAGTATGGGGACAGACCTCTCTGGAAACACCATATATTTT.

The V and J genes are TRBV11-3 and TRBJ2-2, with 12 bases matching TRBD2. The CDR3 is 17 amino acids. Germline V gene sequence: CDR1 SGHNT, CDR2 YENEEA. After removal of 3 bases from V and 3 bases from J, the junction contained 5 bases not matched to a gene. The CDR3 spells CASSFPSGGADTGELFF. The CDR3 coding sequence is TGTGCCAGCAGCTTCCCTAGCGGGGGGGCGGACACCGGGGAGCTGTTTTTT.

This chain uses TRBV7-9 with TRBJ1-2; weak D call: TRBD1 (6 bases). V lost 2 bases and J lost 5, with 18 bases in between. Per the germline V gene, CDR1 is SEHNR and CDR2 is FQNEAQ (reference sequence). The CDR3 loop spans 16 amino acids. DNA for the CDR3: TGTGCCAGCAGCTTACCTCCCGCGGACAGAGGTTATGGCTACACCTTC. It specifies CASSLPPADRGYGYTF.